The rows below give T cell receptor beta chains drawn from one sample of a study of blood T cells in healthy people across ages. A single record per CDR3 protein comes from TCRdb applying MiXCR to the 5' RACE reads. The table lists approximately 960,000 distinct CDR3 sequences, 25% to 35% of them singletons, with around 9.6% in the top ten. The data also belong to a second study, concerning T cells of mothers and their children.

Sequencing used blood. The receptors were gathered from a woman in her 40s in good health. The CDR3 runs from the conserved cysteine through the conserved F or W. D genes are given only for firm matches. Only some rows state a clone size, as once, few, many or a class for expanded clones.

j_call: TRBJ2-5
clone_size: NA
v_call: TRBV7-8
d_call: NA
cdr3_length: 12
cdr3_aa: CANKTDQETQYF
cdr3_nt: TGCGCCAACAAGACGGACCAAGAGACCCAGTACTTC

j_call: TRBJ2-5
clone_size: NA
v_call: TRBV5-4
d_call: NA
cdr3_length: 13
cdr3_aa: CASSEPRGETQYF
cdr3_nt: TGTGCCAGCAGCGAACCCCGGGGCGAGACCCAGTACTTC

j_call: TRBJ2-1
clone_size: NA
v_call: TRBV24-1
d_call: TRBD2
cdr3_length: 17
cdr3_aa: CATSDLGSGGAYNEQFF
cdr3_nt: TGTGCCACCAGTGATTTAGGCAGCGGGGGCGCCTACAATGAGCAGTTCTTC

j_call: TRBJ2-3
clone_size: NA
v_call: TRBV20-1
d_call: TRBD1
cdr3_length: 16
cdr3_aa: CSARDLFLGQTYEQYF
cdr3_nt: TGCAGTGCTAGAGATTTGTTTTTGGGACAGACCTACGAGCAGTATTTT

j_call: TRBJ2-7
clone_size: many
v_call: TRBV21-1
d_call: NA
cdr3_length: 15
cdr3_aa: CASSKWRGAAYEQYF
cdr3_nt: TGTGCCAGCAGCAAGTGGCGGGGGGCCGCCTACGAGCAGTACTTC

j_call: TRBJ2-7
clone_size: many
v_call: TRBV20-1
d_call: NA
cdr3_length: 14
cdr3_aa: CSARTLDTYYEQYF
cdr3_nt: TGCAGTGCTAGAACCCTCGACACCTACTACGAGCAGTACTTC

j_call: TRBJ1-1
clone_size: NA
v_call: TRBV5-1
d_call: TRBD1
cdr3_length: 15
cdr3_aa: CASSLAQGINTEAFF
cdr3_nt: TGCGCCAGCAGCTTGGCACAGGGGATAAACACTGAAGCTTTCTTT

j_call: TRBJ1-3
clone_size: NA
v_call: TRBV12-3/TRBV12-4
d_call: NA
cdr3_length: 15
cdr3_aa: CASTPGPGPGNTIYF
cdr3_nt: TGTGCCAGCACCCCTGGACCCGGACCTGGAAACACCATATATTTT

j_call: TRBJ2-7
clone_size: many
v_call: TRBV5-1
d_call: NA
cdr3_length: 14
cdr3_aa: CASSPVDRTGEQYF
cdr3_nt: TGCGCCAGCAGCCCGGTTGACAGGACGGGCGAGCAGTACTTC

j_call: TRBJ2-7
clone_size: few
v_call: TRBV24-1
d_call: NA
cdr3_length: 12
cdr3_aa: CATSSGAYEQYF
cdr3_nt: TGTGCCACCAGTTCAGGTGCCTACGAGCAGTACTTC

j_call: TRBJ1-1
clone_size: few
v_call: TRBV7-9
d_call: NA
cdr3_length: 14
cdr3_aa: CASSGQTVNTEAFF
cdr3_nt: TGCGCCAGCAGCGGGCAGACAGTGAACACTGAAGCTTTCTTT

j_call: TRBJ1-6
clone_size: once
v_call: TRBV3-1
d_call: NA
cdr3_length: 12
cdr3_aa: CASSQEPRGIHF
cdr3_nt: TGTGCCAGCAGTCAAGAGCCAAGGGGGATCCACTTT

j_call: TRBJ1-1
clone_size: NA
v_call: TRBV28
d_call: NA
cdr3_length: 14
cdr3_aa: CASRDQGRPTEAFF
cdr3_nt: TGTGCCAGCAGGGATCAGGGGAGGCCCACTGAAGCTTTCTTT

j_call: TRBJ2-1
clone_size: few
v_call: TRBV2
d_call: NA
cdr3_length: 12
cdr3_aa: CASSVSGQGQFF
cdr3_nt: TGTGCCAGCAGTGTCTCAGGGCAGGGGCAGTTCTTC

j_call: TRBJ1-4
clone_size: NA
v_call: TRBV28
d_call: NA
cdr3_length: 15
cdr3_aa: CASSGFGRDNEKLFF
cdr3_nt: TGTGCCAGCAGTGGGTTTGGGCGGGATAATGAAAAGCTGTTTTTT

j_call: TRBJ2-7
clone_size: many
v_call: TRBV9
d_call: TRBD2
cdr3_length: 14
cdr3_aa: CASSADSGGYEQYF
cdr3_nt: TGTGCCAGCAGCGCCGATAGCGGGGGGTACGAGCAGTACTTC

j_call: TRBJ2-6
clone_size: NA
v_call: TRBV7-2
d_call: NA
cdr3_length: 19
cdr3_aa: CASSHFSSGPASGANVLTF
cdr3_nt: TGTGCCAGCAGCCATTTCTCTTCGGGACCTGCCTCTGGGGCCAACGTCCTGACTTTC

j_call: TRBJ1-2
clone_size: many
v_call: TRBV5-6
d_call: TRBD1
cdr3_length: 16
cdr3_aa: CASSLAGAGGDYGYTF
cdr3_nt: TGTGCCAGCAGCTTGGCGGGGGCAGGGGGCGACTATGGCTACACCTTC

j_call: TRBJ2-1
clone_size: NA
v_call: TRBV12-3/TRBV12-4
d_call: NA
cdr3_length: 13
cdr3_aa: CASIVGGRNEQFF
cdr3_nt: TGTGCCAGCATAGTCGGGGGTCGCAATGAGCAGTTCTTC

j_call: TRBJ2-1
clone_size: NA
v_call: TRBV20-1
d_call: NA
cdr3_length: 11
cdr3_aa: CSALSVETQFF
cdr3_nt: TGCAGTGCCCTCTCCGTGGAGACCCAGTTCTTC

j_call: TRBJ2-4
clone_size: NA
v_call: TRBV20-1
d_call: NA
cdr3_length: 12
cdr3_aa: CSARVTGQEQYF
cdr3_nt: TGCAGTGCTAGAGTTACAGGGCAAGAGCAGTACTTC

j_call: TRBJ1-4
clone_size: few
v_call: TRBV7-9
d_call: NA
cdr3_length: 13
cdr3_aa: CASEGSINEKLFF
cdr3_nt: TGTGCCAGCGAGGGCAGCATTAATGAAAAACTGTTTTTT

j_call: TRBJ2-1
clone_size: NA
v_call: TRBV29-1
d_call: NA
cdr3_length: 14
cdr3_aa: CSVSMGMIYNEQFF
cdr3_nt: TGCAGCGTTAGCATGGGGATGATCTACAATGAGCAGTTCTTC

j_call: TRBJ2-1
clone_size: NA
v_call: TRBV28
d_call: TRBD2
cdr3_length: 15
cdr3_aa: CASSVPGGPRNEQFF
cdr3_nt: TGTGCCAGCAGTGTACCGGGGGGGCCGAGGAATGAGCAGTTCTTC

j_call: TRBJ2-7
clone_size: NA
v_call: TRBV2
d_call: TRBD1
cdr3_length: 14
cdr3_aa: CASSYPETGGEQYF
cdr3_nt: TGTGCCAGCAGTTATCCCGAGACAGGGGGCGAGCAGTACTTC

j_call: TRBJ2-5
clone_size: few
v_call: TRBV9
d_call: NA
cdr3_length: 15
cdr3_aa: CASNVGVGVAETQYF
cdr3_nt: TGTGCCAGCAACGTAGGCGTGGGGGTCGCGGAGACCCAGTACTTC

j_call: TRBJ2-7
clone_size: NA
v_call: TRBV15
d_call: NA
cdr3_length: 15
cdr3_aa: CATSRAGLGFYEQYF
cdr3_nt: TGTGCCACCAGCAGAGCTGGGCTGGGGTTCTACGAGCAGTACTTC

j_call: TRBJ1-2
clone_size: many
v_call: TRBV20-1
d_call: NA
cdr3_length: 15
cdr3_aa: CSASLDRVANYGYTF
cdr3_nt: TGCAGTGCTAGCCTCGATCGGGTAGCTAACTATGGCTACACCTTC

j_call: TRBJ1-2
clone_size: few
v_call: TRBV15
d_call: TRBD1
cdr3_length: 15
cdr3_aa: CATSRVDRDYGGYTF
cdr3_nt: TGTGCCACCAGCAGGGTAGACAGGGACTATGGAGGCTACACCTTC

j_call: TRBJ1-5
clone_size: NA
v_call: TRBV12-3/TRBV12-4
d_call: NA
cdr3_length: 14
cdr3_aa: CASGERGSNQPQHF
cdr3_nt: TGTGCCAGCGGAGAAAGGGGGAGCAATCAGCCCCAGCATTTT

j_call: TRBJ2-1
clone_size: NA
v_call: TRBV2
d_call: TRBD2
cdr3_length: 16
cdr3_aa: CASSGGSGGAYNEQFF
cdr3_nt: TGTGCCAGCAGTGGGGGAAGCGGGGGGGCCTACAATGAGCAGTTCTTC

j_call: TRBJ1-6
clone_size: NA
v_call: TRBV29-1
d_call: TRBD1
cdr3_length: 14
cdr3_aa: CSVQSDRVGSPPHF
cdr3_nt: TGCAGCGTTCAATCCGACAGGGTGGGTTCACCCCCCCACTTT

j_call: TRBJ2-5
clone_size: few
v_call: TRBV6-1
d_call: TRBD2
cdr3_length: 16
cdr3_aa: CASRGGLAGYQETQYF
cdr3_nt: TGTGCCAGCAGGGGAGGACTAGCGGGGTACCAAGAGACCCAGTACTTC

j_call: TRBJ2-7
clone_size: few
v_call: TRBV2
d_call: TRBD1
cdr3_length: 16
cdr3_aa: CASSEARQGLVYEQYF
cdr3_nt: TGTGCCAGCAGTGAAGCGCGACAGGGGTTAGTATACGAGCAGTACTTC

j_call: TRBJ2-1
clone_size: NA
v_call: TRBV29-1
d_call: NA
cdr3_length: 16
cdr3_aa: CSVEGGFGDGYNEQFF
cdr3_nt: TGCAGCGTTGAAGGGGGGTTTGGGGACGGCTACAATGAGCAGTTCTTC

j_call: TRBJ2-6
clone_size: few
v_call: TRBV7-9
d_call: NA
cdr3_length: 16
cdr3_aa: CASSPPTVSGANVRTF
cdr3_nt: TGTGCCAGCAGCCCCCCGACGGTCTCTGGGGCCAACGTCCGGACTTTC

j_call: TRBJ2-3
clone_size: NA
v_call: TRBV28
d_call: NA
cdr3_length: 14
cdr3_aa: CASHPGASTDTQYF
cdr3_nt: TGTGCCAGCCACCCTGGAGCTTCCACAGATACGCAGTATTTT

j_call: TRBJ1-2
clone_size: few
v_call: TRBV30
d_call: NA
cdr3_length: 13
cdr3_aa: CAWETGWNYGYTF
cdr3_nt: TGTGCCTGGGAAACGGGGTGGAACTATGGCTACACCTTC

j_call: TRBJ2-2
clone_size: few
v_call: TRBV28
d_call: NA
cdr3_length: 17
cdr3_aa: CASSLSSDLSNTGELFF
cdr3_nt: TGTGCCAGCAGTTTAAGTTCGGACCTTTCGAACACCGGGGAGCTGTTTTTT

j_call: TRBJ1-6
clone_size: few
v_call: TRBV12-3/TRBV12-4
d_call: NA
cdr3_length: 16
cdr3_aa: CASSGNGLSYNSPLHF
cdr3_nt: TGTGCCAGCAGTGGGAATGGACTATCCTATAATTCACCCCTCCACTTT

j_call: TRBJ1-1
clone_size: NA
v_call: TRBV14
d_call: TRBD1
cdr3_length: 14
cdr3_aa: CASSRVQGATEAFF
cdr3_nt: TGTGCCAGCAGCCGCGTCCAGGGGGCTACTGAAGCTTTCTTT

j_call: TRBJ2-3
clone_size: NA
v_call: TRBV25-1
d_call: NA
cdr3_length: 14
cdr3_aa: CASSDTSFRDTQYF
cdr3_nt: TGTGCCAGCAGTGATACTAGTTTTAGGGATACGCAGTATTTT

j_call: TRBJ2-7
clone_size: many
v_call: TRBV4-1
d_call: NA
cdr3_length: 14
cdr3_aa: CASSQAGRPYEQYF
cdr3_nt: TGCGCCAGCAGCCAGGCGGGAAGGCCCTACGAGCAGTACTTC

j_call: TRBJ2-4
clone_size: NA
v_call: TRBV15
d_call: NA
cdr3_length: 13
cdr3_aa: CATSTDPKNIQYF
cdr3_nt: TGTGCCACCTCGACAGACCCTAAAAACATTCAGTACTTC

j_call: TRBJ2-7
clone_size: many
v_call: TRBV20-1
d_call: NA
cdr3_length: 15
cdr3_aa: CSATNRRSGTYEQYF
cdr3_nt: TGCAGTGCCACCAACCGCCGGTCTGGAACCTACGAGCAGTACTTC

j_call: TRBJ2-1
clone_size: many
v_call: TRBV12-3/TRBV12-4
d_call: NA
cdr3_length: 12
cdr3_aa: CASHRGAREQFF
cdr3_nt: TGTGCCAGTCACCGGGGGGCCCGCGAGCAGTTCTTC

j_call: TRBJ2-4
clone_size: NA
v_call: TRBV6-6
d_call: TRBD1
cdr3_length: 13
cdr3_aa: CASSYTTRDRLYF
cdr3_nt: TGTGCCAGCAGTTACACCACCCGGGACAGGTTATACTTC

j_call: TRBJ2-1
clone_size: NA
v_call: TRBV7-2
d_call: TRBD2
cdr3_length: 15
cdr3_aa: CASSSGLDGYNEQFF
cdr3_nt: TGTGCCAGCAGCTCAGGACTAGACGGCTACAATGAGCAGTTCTTC

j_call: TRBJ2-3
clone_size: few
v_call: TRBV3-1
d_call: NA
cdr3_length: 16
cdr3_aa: CASSQDAGAHTDTQYF
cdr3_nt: TGTGCCAGCAGCCAAGATGCGGGGGCCCACACAGATACGCAGTATTTT

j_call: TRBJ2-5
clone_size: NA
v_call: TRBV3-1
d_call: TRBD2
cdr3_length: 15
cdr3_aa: CASSHRGLVEETQYF
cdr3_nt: TGTGCCAGCAGCCACAGGGGACTAGTAGAAGAGACCCAGTACTTC

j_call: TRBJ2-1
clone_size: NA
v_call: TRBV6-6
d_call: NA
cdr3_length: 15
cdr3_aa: CASSYEQGTYNEQFF
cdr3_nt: TGTGCCAGCAGTTACGAACAGGGCACCTACAATGAGCAGTTCTTC

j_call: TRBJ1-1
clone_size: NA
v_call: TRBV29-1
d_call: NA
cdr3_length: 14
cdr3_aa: CSVEGSARNTEAFF
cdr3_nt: TGCAGCGTTGAAGGTTCGGCGCGGAACACTGAAGCTTTCTTT

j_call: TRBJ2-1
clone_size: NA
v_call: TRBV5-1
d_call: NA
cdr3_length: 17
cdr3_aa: CANSLIVTESSYNEQFF
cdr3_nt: TGCGCCAACAGCTTGATCGTGACTGAGAGCTCCTACAATGAGCAGTTCTTC

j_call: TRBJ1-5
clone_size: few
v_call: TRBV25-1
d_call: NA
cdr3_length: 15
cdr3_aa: CASSGGRYSNQPQHF
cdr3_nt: TGTGCCAGCAGTGGGGGACGATATAGCAATCAGCCCCAGCATTTT

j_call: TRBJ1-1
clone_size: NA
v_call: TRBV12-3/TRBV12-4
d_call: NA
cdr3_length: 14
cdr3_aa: CASSRTELNTEAFF
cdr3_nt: TGTGCCAGCAGTCGGACAGAATTGAACACTGAAGCTTTCTTT

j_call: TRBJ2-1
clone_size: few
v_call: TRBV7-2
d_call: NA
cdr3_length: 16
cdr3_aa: CASSLAGGAGRNEQFF
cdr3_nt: TGTGCCAGCAGCTTAGCGGGGGGGGCAGGGAGGAATGAGCAGTTCTTC

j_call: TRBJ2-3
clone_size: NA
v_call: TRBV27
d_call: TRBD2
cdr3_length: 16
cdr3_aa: CASASSGDVSTDTQYF
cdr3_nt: TGTGCCAGCGCCAGTAGCGGGGATGTTAGCACAGATACGCAGTATTTT

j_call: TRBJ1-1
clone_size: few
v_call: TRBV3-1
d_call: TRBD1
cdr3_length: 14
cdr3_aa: CASSQVGDRTEAFF
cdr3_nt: TGTGCCAGCAGCCAAGTTGGGGACAGGACAGAAGCTTTCTTT

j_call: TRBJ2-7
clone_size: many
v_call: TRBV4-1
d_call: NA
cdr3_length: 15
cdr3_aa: CASSQEGDPAYEQYF
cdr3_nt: TGCGCCAGCAGCCAAGAGGGGGACCCAGCCTACGAGCAGTACTTC

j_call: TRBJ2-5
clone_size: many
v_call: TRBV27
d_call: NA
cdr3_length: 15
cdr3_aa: CASSYPQDLQETQYF
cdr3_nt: TGTGCCAGCAGTTACCCGCAGGATCTCCAAGAGACCCAGTACTTC